This TCR beta chain is from a study of T cells after yellow fever vaccination. Whole-study context: Researchers used SMART-Seq v4 Ultra Low Input to prepare fractions that had low cell numbers. Study observations and caveats: Faster peaking, at day 5 versus 15, marked a secondary response that was weaker. Once the booster was given, most primary-vaccination clones reappeared, at roughly 96% for CD4 and 88% for CD8.

As TCR cDNA was made by 5'RACE template switching, a universal primer site and UMIs were added. TCRdb used MiXCR to reprocess the 5' RACE reads, holding one entry per CDR3 protein. The sample records just over 300,000 distinct CDR3 sequences, roughly 3.5% being singletons. Many counts were recorded for this clonotype. What it binds is unknown. The clonotype originates from a man between 18 and 35 years old who received the YFV17D yellow fever vaccine. The material was PBMCs, obtained on the day of the yellow fever booster vaccination.

CDR3 nucleotide sequence: TGTGCCAGCAGTGACTCCCCTGGGGCCAACGTCCTGACTTTC. Its protein is CASSDSPGANVLTF. This chain links TRBV6-4 with TRBJ2-6, with D unresolved. The length of the CDR3 is 14 residues. Germline V gene data show CDR1 as MRHNA and CDR2 as SNTAGT. The V gene lost 0 bases and the J gene lost 2 bases, with 2 bases spanning the gap.